This paragraph covers one TCR beta chain sequence. Its antigen is currently unknown. Clones were read by immunoSEQ multiplex PCR, and TCRdb kept only the in-frame ones, dropping some. The profile shows about 120,000 clones, roughly 90% of them singletons. This sample was taken from a study of T cell responses to AZD1222 COVID-19 vaccine. Points from the study as a whole: Variant regions that are unmutated are reportedly the target of nearly half of spike-specific TCRs. Donors in the cohort were predominantly white British and more often female, and clonal diversity was possibly underestimated.

After removal of 3 bases from V and 6 bases from J, the junction contained 5 bases not matched to a gene. The CDR3 covers 15 residues. In germline, CDR1 is MDHEN, CDR2 SYDVKM. Sequenced here: peripheral blood, sampled on day 0 of AZD1222 vaccination. This receptor was identified in an adult in good health. The rearrangement links TRBV28 to TRBJ1-6; the match to TRBD1 covers 7 bases. The CDR3 DNA is TGTGCCAGCAGTTTGCCCAGGGGGGGTAATTCACCCCTCCACTTT. The encoded protein is CASSLPRGGNSPLHF.